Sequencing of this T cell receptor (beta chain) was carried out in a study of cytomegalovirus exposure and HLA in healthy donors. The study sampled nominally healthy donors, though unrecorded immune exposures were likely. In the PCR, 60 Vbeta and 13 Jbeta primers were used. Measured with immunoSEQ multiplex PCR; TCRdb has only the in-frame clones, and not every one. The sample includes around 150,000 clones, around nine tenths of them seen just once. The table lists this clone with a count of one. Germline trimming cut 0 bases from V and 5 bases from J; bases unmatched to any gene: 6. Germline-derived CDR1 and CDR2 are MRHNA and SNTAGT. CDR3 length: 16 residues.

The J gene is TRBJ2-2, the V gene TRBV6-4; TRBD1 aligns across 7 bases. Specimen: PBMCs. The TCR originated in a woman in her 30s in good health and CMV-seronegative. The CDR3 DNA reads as TGTGCCAGCAGTGACTCAGAGGGGGCAAGGACCGGGGAGCTGTTTTTT. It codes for CASSDSEGARTGELFF.